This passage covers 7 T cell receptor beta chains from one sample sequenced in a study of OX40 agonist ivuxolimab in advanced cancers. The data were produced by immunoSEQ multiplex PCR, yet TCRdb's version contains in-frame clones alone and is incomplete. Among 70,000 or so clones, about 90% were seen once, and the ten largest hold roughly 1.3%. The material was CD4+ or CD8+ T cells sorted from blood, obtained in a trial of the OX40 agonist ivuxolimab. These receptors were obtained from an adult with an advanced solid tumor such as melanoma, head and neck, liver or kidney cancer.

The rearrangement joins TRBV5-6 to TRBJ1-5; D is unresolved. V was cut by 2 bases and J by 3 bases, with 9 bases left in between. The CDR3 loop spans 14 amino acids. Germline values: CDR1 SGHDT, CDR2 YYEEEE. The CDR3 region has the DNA TGTGCCAGCAGCTTATTCCAGACCAATCAGCCCCAGCATTTT. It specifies CASSLFQTNQPQHF. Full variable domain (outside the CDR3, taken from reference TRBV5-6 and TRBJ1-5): DAGVTQSPTHLIKTRGQQVTLRCSPKSGHDTVSWYQQALGQGPQFIFQYYEEEERQRGNFPDRFSGHQFPNYSSELNVNALLLGDSALYLCASSLFQTNQPQHFGDGTRLSIL.

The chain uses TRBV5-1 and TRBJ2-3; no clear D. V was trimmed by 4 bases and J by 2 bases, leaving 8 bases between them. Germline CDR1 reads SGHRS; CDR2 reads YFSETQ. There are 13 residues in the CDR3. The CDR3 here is CASSPPSTDTQYF. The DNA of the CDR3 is TGCGCCAGCAGCCCCCCCTCCACAGATACGCAGTATTTT.

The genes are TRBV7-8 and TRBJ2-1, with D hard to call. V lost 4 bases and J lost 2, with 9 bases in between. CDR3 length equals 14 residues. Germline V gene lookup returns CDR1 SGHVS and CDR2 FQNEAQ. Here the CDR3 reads CASSSRGPYNEQFF. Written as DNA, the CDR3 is TGTGCCAGCAGCTCGAGAGGCCCCTACAATGAGCAGTTCTTC.

The CDR3 sequence is CSARDHTEAFF. The CDR3 nucleotides read TGCAGTGCTAGGGACCACACTGAAGCTTTCTTT. The chain has TRBV20-1 and TRBJ1-1; no firm D call. The CDR3 spans 11 residues. The V gene's germline CDR1 is DFQATT and CDR2 SNEGSKA (reference sequence). The germline V and J ends were trimmed by 3 bases and 3 bases, with 5 bases remaining between them.

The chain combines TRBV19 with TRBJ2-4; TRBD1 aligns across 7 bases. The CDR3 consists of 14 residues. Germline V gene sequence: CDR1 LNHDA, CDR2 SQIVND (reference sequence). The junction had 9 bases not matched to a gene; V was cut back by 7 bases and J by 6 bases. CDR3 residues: CASNSGGEVNIQYF. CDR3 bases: TGTGCCAGTAATTCAGGGGGAGAGGTAAACATTCAGTACTTC.

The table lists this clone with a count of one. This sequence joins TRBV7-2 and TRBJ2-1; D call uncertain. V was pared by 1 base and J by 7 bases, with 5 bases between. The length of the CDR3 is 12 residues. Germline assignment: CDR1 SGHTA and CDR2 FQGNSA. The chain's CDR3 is CASSLERNEQFF. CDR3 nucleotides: TGTGCCAGCAGCTTAGAGAGGAATGAGCAGTTCTTC. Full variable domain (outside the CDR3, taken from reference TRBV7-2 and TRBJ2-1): GAGVSQSPSNKVTEKGKDVELRCDPISGHTALYWYRQSLGQGLEFLIYFQGNSAPDKSGLPSDRFSAERTGGSVSTLTIQRTQQEDSAVYLCASSLERNEQFFGPGTRLTVL.

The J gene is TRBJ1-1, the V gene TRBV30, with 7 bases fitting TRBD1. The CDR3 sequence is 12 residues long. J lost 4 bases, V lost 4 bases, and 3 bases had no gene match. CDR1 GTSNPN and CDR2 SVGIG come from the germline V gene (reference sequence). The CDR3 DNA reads TGTGCCTGGAAACAGGGGTCCACTGAAGCTTTCTTT. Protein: CAWKQGSTEAFF.